Given below is one T cell receptor (beta chain) in context. Authors' data handling: From reference gene primer amplification, estimates of nucleated cell counts were derived. Here immunoSEQ multiplex PCR was the method, and the copy in TCRdb shows in-frame clones only, minus some. That table furnishes V, J and clone size, whereas the DNA furnished D and trimming. This table has approximately 350,000 clones, around 92% appearing once. V was cut by 5 bases and J by 6 bases, with 13 bases left in between. CDR1 LNHNV and CDR2 YYDKDF come from the germline V gene (reference sequence). This CDR3 has 14 residues. The sample comes from a study of blood T cell repertoires in COVID-19. Overall study context: Researchers got acute and convalescent COVID-19 samples from the United States, Italy and Spain.

The clonotype was recovered from a man aged 35-49 years with acute or convalescent COVID-19. V and J are TRBV15 and TRBJ2-2; D possibly uses TRBD1 or TRBD2 (6 bases each). Sequencing input: peripheral blood. Written as DNA, the CDR3 is TGTGCCACCAGCCGAGGGGGGCTGGCCGGGGAGCTGTTTTTT. Residues: CATSRGGLAGELFF.